This paragraph covers one T cell receptor beta chain sequence. The antigen is unknown. Trimming removed 5 bases from V and 8 bases from J; junction bases left unmatched: 9. CDR1 is SGHTA and CDR2 is FQGNSA in the germline V gene. The CDR3 extends over 15 amino acids. These data belong to a study of response to subunit inactivated influenza vaccine. Overall study results and limits: Each seasonal influenza vaccination recruits few new T cells, the authors suggested.

TCRdb reprocessed the RT-PCR reads with MiXCR, giving one entry per CDR3 protein. The table lists about 700,000 distinct CDR3 sequences, approximately 14% of them singletons. The rearrangement uses TRBV7-2 and TRBJ2-1; 10 bases agree with TRBD2. Sequencing was performed on PBMCs from blood, taken approximately 12 days after vaccination. The clonotype comes from a man in his forties or fifties who received an inactivated influenza vaccine. The CDR3 coding sequence is TGTGCCAGCAGCCCTGTAGCGGGAGGCCGGGATGAGCAGTTCTTC. As protein: CASSPVAGGRDEQFF.